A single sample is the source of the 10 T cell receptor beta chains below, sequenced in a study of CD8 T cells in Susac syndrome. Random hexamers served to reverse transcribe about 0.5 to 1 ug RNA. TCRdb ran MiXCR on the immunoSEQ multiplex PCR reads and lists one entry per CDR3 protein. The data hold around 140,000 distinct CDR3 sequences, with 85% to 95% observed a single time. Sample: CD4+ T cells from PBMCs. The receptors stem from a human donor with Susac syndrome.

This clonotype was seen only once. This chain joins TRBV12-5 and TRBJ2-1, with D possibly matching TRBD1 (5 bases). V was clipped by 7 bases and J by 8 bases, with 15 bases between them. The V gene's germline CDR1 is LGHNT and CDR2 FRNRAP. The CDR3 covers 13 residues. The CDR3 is CASVWGRGYEQFF. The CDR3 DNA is TGTGCTAGTGTCTGGGGCCGAGGCTATGAGCAGTTCTTC.

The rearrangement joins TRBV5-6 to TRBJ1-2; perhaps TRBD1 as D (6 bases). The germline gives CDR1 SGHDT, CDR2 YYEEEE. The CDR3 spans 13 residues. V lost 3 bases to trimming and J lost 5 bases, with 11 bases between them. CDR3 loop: CASSSDRVYGYTF. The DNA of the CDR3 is TGTGCCAGCAGCTCGGACAGAGTATATGGCTACACCTTC.

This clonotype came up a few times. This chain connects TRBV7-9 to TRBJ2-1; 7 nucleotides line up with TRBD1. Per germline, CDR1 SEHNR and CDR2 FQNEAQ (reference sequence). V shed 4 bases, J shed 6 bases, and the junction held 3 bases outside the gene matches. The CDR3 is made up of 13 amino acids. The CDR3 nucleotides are TGTGCCAGCAGCTCAGCAGGGGGCAATGAGCAGTTCTTC. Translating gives CASSSAGGNEQFF.

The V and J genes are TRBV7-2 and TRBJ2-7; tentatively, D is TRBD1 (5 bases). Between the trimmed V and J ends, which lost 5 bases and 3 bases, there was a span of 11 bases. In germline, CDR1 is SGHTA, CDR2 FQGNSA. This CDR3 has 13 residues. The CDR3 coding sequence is TGTGCCAGCAGCACAAACAGGTTCTACGAGCAGTACTTC. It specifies CASSTNRFYEQYF.

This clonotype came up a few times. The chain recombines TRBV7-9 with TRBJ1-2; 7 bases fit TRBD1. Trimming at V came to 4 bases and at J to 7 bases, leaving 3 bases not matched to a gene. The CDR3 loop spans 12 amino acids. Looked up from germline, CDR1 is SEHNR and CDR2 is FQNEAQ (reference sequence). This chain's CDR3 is CASSSRGLGYTF. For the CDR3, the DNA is TGTGCCAGCAGCTCGAGGGGGCTTGGCTACACCTTC.

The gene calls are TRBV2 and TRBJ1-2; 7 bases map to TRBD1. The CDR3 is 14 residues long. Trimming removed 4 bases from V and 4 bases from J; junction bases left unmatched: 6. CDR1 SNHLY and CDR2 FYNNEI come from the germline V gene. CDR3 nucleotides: TGTGCCAGCAGTGTAAGGGGGCGTATCTATGGCTACACCTTC. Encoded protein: CASSVRGRIYGYTF.

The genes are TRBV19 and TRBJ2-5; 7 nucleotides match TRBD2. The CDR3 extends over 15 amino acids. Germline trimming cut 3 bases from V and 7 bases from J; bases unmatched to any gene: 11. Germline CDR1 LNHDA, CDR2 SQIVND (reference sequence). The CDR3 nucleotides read TGTGCCAGTAGTATGGGCCGGATTGGCGGGGGGACCCAGTACTTC. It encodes CASSMGRIGGGTQYF. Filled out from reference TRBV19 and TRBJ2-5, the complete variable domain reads DGGITQSPKYLFRKEGQNVTLSCEQNLNHDAMYWYRQDPGQGLRLIYYSQIVNDFQKGDIAEGYSVSREKKESFPLTVTSAQKNPTAFYLCASSMGRIGGGTQYFGPGTRLLVL.

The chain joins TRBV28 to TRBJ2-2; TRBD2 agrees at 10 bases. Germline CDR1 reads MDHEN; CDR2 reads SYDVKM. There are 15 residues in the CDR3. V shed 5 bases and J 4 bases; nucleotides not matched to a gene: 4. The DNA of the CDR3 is TGTGCCAGCAGTCCGGGACTAGCGACCACCGGGGAGCTGTTTTTT. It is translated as CASSPGLATTGELFF.

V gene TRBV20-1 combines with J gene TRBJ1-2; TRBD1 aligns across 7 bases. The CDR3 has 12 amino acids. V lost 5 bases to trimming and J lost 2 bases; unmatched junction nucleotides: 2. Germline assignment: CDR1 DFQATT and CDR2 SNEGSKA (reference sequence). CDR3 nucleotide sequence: TGCAGTGCTGAGACAGGGAACTATGGCTACACCTTC. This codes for CSAETGNYGYTF.

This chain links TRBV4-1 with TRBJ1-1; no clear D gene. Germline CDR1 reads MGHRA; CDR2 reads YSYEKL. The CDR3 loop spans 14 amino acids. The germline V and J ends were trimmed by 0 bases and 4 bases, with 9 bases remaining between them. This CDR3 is CASSQEASGTEAFF. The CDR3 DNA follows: TGCGCCAGCAGCCAAGAGGCGTCGGGCACTGAAGCTTTCTTT.